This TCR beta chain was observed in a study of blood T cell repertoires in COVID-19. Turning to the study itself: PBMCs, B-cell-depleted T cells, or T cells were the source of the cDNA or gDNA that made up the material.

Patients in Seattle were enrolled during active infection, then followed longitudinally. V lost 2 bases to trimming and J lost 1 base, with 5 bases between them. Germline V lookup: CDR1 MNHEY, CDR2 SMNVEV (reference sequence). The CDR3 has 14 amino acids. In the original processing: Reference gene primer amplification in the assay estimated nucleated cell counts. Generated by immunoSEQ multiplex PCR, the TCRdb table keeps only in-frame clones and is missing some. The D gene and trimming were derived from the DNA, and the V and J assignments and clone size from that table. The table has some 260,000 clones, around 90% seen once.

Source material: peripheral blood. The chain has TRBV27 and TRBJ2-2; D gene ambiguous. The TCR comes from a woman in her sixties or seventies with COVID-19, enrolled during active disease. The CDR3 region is CASSLVRNTGELFF. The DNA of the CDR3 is TGTGCCAGCAGTTTAGTCAGGAACACCGGGGAGCTGTTTTTT.